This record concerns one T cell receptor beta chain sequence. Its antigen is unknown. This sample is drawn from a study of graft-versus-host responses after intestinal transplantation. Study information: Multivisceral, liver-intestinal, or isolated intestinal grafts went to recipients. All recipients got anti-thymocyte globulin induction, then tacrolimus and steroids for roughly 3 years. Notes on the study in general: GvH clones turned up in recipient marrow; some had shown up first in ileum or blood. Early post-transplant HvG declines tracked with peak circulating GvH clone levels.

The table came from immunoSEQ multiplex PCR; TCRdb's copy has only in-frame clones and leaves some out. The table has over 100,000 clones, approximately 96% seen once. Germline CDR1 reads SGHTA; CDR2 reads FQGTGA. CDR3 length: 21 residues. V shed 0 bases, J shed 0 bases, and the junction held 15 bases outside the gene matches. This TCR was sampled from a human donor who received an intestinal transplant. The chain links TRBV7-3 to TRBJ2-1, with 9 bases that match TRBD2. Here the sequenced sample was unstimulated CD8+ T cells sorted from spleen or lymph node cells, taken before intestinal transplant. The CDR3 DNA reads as TGTGCCAGCAGCTTAACGATTAACGGGCTAGCGGGAAAGAGCTCCTACAATGAGCAGTTCTTC. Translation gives CASSLTINGLAGKSSYNEQFF.